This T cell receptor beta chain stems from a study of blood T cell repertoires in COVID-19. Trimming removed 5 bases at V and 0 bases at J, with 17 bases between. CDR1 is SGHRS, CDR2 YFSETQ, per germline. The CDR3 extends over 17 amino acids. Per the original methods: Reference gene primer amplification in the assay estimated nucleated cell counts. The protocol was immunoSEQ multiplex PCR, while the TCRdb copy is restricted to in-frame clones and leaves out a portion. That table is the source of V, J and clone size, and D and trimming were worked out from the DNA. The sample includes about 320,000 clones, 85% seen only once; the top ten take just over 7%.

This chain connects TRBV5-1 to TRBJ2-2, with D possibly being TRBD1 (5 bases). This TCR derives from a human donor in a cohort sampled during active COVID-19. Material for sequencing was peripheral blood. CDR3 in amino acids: CASRILSWGPNTGELFF. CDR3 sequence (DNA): TGCGCCAGCAGGATCCTTTCTTGGGGCCCGAACACCGGGGAGCTGTTTTTT.